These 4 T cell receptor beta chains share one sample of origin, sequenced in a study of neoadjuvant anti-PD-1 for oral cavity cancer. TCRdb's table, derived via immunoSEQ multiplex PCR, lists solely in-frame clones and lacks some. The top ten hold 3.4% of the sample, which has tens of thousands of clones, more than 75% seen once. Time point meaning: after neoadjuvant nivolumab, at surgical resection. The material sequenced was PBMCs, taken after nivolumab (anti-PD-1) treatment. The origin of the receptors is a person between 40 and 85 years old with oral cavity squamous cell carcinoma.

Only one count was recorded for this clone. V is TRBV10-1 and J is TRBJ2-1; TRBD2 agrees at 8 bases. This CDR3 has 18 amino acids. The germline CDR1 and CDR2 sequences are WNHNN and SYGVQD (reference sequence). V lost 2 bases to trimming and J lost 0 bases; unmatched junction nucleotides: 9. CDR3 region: CASSERSSGSPSYNEQFF. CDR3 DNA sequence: TGCGCCAGCAGTGAGAGGTCCAGCGGGAGCCCCTCCTACAATGAGCAGTTCTTC.

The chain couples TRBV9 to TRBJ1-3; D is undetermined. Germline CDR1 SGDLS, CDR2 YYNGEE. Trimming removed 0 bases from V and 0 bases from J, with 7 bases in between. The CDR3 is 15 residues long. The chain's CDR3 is CASSVEPSSGNTIYF. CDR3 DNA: TGTGCCAGCAGCGTAGAGCCGAGCTCTGGAAACACCATATATTTT.

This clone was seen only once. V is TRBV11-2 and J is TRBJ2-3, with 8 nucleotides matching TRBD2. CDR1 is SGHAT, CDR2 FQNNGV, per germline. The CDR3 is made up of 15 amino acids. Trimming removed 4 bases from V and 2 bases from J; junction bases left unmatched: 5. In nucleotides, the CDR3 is TGTGCCAGCAGCTCCGCGGGAGGCGCCACAGATACGCAGTATTTT. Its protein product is CASSSAGGATDTQYF.

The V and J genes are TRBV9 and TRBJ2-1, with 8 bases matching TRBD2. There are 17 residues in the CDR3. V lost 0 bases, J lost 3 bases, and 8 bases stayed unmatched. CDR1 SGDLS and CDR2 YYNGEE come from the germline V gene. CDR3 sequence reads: CASSVGAGVTLYNEQFF. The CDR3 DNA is TGTGCCAGCAGCGTAGGAGCGGGAGTAACCCTCTACAATGAGCAGTTCTTC.